This entry features one TCR beta chain sequence. These data are taken from a study of regulatory T cells in long-lasting Graves disease. The TCR beta library used iRepertoire HTBI primers with Arm-PCR amplification of CDR3. TCRdb ran MiXCR on the multiplex PCR reads and lists one entry per CDR3 protein. The sample records some 250,000 distinct CDR3 sequences, roughly 18% being singletons. CDR3 length: 16 amino acids. Germline values: CDR1 SGDLS, CDR2 YYNGEE. The V end lost 4 bases, the J end lost 6 bases, and 20 bases lay between the germline ends. This sample's time point: newly diagnosed GD, antithyroid drugs for less than 3 months. The TCR library was prepared using RNA isolated from PBMCs.

The TCR originated in a female donor with Graves disease. The chain is built from TRBV9 and TRBJ2-1; possibly TRBD1 for D (6 bases). The specimen comprised peripheral blood mononuclear cells (PBMCs), sampled at new diagnosis, from a patient treated with antithyroid drugs. CDR3 DNA sequence: TGTGCCAGCAGCTTCCTGACAGGACCTTCGGGCAATGAGCAGTTCTTC. The encoded protein is CASSFLTGPSGNEQFF.